These T cell receptor beta chains were read from a single sample in a study of T cell changes during pregnancy in multiple sclerosis. The assay was immunoSEQ multiplex PCR, and TCRdb's table has in-frame clones only and misses some. Here the sample spans tens of thousands of clones, about 91% being singletons. Sequenced here: peripheral blood, sampled after pregnancy. The receptors here all came from a female donor in good health, enrolled as a control in a pregnancy study. Both conserved end residues are part of each CDR3. The D gene is left open where the match is weak. The size of a clone is reported for some rows only, either as once, few or many, or as a class for expanded clones.

D	V	J	length	size	DNA	CDR3
TRBD1	TRBV28	TRBJ1-5	11	.	TGTGCCACAGGGGGTGCAGGGCCCCAGCATTTT	CATGGAGPQHF
TRBD1	TRBV5-4	TRBJ1-2	13	.	TGTGCCAGCAGGCCACAGGGGGCCCATACCTACAACTTC	CASRPQGAHTYNF
.	TRBV5-1	TRBJ2-1	13	.	TGCGCCAGCAGCTATGGGAGTAACAATGAGCAGTTCTTC	CASSYGSNNEQFF
.	TRBV5-4	TRBJ2-5	14	.	TGTGCCAGCAGTCCTGCGGGAAGAGGAGAGACCCAGTACTTC	CASSPAGRGETQYF
.	TRBV10-1	TRBJ1-2	13	.	TGCGCCAGCAGTCCGGTGCCAAACTATGGCTACACCTTC	CASSPVPNYGYTF
TRBD1	TRBV19	TRBJ2-7	16	.	TGTGCCAGTAGTCCATCCCCGACAGGGGGCGCGGACGAGCAGTACTTC	CASSPSPTGGADEQYF
TRBD2	TRBV19	TRBJ2-1	14	.	TGTGCCAGTAGTACTGGACTAGCGGGGGTTGAGCAGTTCTTC	CASSTGLAGVEQFF
.	TRBV4-1	TRBJ2-7	14	.	TGCGCCAGCAGCCAGGGATTCCAGGGGTACGAGCAGTACTTC	CASSQGFQGYEQYF
.	TRBV5-6	TRBJ1-3	14	once	TGTGCCAGCAGCTTGAGGAGTTCTGGAAACACCATATATTTT	CASSLRSSGNTIYF
.	TRBV5-1	TRBJ2-1	14	.	TGCGCCAGCAGCTTGAGGCGGGAACACAATGAGCAGTTCTTC	CASSLRREHNEQFF
TRBD1	TRBV7-9	TRBJ2-1	16	.	TGTGCCAGCAGCCGGACAGGGGGCAGGTCCTACAATGAGCAGTTCTTC	CASSRTGGRSYNEQFF
TRBD1	TRBV18	TRBJ1-2	15	.	TGTGCCAGCTCACGGGGACAGGGTCTAAACTATGGCTACACCTTC	CASSRGQGLNYGYTF
.	TRBV6-5	TRBJ1-6	13	few	TGTGCCAGCAGTTACCAGGTGGATTCACCCCTCCACTTT	CASSYQVDSPLHF
.	TRBV19	TRBJ1-3	14	.	TGTGCCAGTAGGTCCATCGGCTCTGGAAACACCATATATTTT	CASRSIGSGNTIYF
TRBD2	TRBV13	TRBJ2-1	16	once	TGTGCCAGCAGCCTGAGGACTAGCGGGGGTGTCCATGAGCAGTTCTTC	CASSLRTSGGVHEQFF
TRBD1	TRBV15	TRBJ1-2	13	.	TGTGCCACCAGCAGCCGGGACAGGGAGGGCCACACCTTC	CATSSRDREGHTF
.	TRBV6-5	TRBJ1-2	14	.	TGTGCCAGCAGTTCCAACCGCAGGGGCTATGGCTACACCTTC	CASSSNRRGYGYTF
.	TRBV27	TRBJ1-1	14	once	TGTGCCAGCAGTTTTGGGGCAGCCAGACAAGAAGCTTTCTTT	CASSFGAARQEAFF
TRBD2	TRBV2	TRBJ2-7	16	.	TGTGCCAGCAGGCGGGAGGGGCCGCGGGGCTCCTACGAGCAGTACTTC	CASRREGPRGSYEQYF
.	TRBV9	TRBJ1-6	14	.	TGTGCCAGCAGCGTAACAGACAGCAATTCACCCCTCCACTTT	CASSVTDSNSPLHF
TRBD1	TRBV6-5	TRBJ1-2	16	.	TGTGCCAGCAGTTTCTTCGGGACAGGGGCCACCTATGGCTACACCTTC	CASSFFGTGATYGYTF
.	TRBV5-4	TRBJ2-2	13	.	TGTGCCAGCAGCCCCGCCAGAGGATGGGAGCTGTTTTTT	CASSPARGWELFF
TRBD1	TRBV2	TRBJ2-2	17	.	TGTGCCAGCAGCGGCGGGACAGGGAACGCGAACACCGGGGAGCTGTTTTTT	CASSGGTGNANTGELFF
TRBD1	TRBV27	TRBJ1-1	14	.	TGTGCCAGCAGTCTCCGGGACAGGAACACTGAAGCTTTCTTT	CASSLRDRNTEAFF
.	TRBV6-4	TRBJ1-4	17	.	TGTGCCAGCAGTGACAGGGGGGGAGTGACAACTAATGAAAAACTGTTTTTT	CASSDRGGVTTNEKLFF
TRBD1	TRBV19	TRBJ1-3	17	.	TGTGCCAGTAGTACCGGAACCGCGCAGGGGGCTAGAAACACCATATATTTT	CASSTGTAQGARNTIYF
.	TRBV5-1	TRBJ1-5	15	.	TGCGCCAGCAGCTTTTACCCAGATAGCAATCAGCCCCAGCATTTT	CASSFYPDSNQPQHF
.	TRBV5-6	TRBJ2-7	15	.	TGTGCCAGCAGCCAACTTATAAGAGGGGGGGACCCGCAGTACTTC	CASSQLIRGGDPQYF
TRBD1	TRBV6-6	TRBJ1-1	13	.	TGTGCCACGACAGGGCCTATGAACACTGAAGCTTTCTTT	CATTGPMNTEAFF
TRBD2	TRBV27	TRBJ2-1	16	.	TGTGCCAGCAGTACACTAGCGGGGCGTCCCTACAATGAGCAGTTCTTC	CASSTLAGRPYNEQFF
TRBD1	TRBV6-6	TRBJ1-1	14	.	TGTGCCAGCACCAATGACAGGGTGGAGACTGAAGCTTTCTTT	CASTNDRVETEAFF
.	TRBV6-4	TRBJ2-7	14	.	TGTGCCAGCAGTGATCCCCTTAGCTCCTACGAGCAGTACTTC	CASSDPLSSYEQYF
TRBD1	TRBV5-1	TRBJ2-7	14	.	TGCGCCAGCAGCGGGGGACAGCCACTCTACGAGCAGTACTTC	CASSGGQPLYEQYF
.	TRBV7-2	TRBJ2-3	14	.	TGTGCCAGCAGCTTACAGTCAACCGAGCGTACGCAGTATTTT	CASSLQSTERTQYF
TRBD1	TRBV9	TRBJ1-2	18	.	TGTGCCAGCGCCCAGGGGGGAGGCGTCACCGCAGATAACTATGGCTACACCTTC	CASAQGGGVTADNYGYTF
TRBD1	TRBV2	TRBJ2-7	14	.	TGTGCCAGCAGTGAATGGACAGGGTACTACGAGCAGTACTTC	CASSEWTGYYEQYF
.	TRBV5-1	TRBJ2-1	15	.	TGCGCCAGCAGCCCGACTCCCAGCTCCTACAATGAGCAGTTCTTC	CASSPTPSSYNEQFF
.	TRBV28	TRBJ2-3	17	.	TGTGCCAGCAGTTTTAAGGCAGGACAGAGCTTCACAGATACGCAGTATTTT	CASSFKAGQSFTDTQYF
.	TRBV6-5	TRBJ2-7	14	.	TGTGCCAGCAGTTATACCGGGACTCCCTACGAGCAGTACTTC	CASSYTGTPYEQYF
TRBD1	TRBV19	TRBJ2-5	14	.	TGTGCCAGTAGTAAAGGAGGACAGGGTCCCCCCCAGTACTTC	CASSKGGQGPPQYF
TRBD1	TRBV5-1	TRBJ1-2	17	.	TGCGCCAGCAGCTTGGCCGTCCGAGTCCAGGGGGAGGAGGGCTACACCTTC	CASSLAVRVQGEEGYTF
TRBD2	TRBV4-2	TRBJ2-2	17	.	TGTGCCAGCAGCCAAGCTCCAGCGGGGGGGAACACCGGGGAGCTGTTTTTT	CASSQAPAGGNTGELFF
TRBD2	TRBV6-1	TRBJ2-1	16	.	TGTGCCAGCAGTGACGGACTAGCGGGCTCCTACAATGAGCAGTTCTTC	CASSDGLAGSYNEQFF
.	TRBV4-1	TRBJ2-3	14	.	TGCGCCAGCAGCCTAGCGGACCTCACAGATACGCAGTATTTT	CASSLADLTDTQYF
TRBD1	TRBV6-5	TRBJ1-4	15	.	TGTGCCAGCAGTTACAGGGGGACAGGGGATGAAAAACTGTTTTTT	CASSYRGTGDEKLFF
.	TRBV25-1	TRBJ2-5	15	once	TGTGCCAGCAGTGATGTAACCCTGAGCGCCGAGACCCAGTACTTC	CASSDVTLSAETQYF
.	TRBV7-2	TRBJ2-3	15	.	TGTGCCAGCAGCTTACGGCTGACTAGCACAGATACGCAGTATTTT	CASSLRLTSTDTQYF
TRBD2	TRBV5-4	TRBJ2-5	14	.	TGTGCCAGCAGCTTCCTAGCGGGAGGGGAGACCCAGTACTTC	CASSFLAGGETQYF
TRBD1	TRBV4-1	TRBJ1-1	16	.	TGCGCCAGCAGCCAATCTAGCTGGACAGGGAACACTGAAGCTTTCTTT	CASSQSSWTGNTEAFF
TRBD1	TRBV11-2	TRBJ2-5	16	.	TGTGCCAGCAGCTCGAGGTGGGGACAGGGGGAAGAGACCCAGTACTTC	CASSSRWGQGEETQYF
TRBD1	TRBV5-1	TRBJ1-4	17	once	TGCGCCAGCAGCGGGGGGACAGGGGGATCAACTAATGAAAAACTGTTTTTT	CASSGGTGGSTNEKLFF
TRBD1	TRBV6-6	TRBJ1-1	15	once	TGTGCCAGCAGTCTGATCGACAGGGATGGAACTGAAGCTTTCTTT	CASSLIDRDGTEAFF
.	TRBV6-6	TRBJ1-4	14	once	TGTGCCAGCAGTTACGTTCCTGCGGGGGAAAAACTGTTTTTT	CASSYVPAGEKLFF
TRBD1	TRBV28	TRBJ1-3	16	.	TGTGCCAGCAGTGGGGCACAGGGGGCGCGAGGAAACACCATATATTTT	CASSGAQGARGNTIYF
.	TRBV10-3	TRBJ1-2	14	.	TGTGCCATCAGTGAACGGCAGGCAGACTATGGCTACACCTTC	CAISERQADYGYTF